The T cell receptor beta chain under discussion was sequenced for a study of T cell changes during pregnancy in multiple sclerosis. Profiled with immunoSEQ multiplex PCR; TCRdb holds only in-frame clones, not every one. The table lists about 55,000 clones, around 90% of them singletons. The source material was CD4+ T cells from peripheral blood mononuclear cells, sampled in the first trimester of pregnancy. The clonotype comes from a female donor with multiple sclerosis, enrolled in a pregnancy study.

CDR3 DNA sequence: TGTGCCAGCAGCTTAGGGGCAGGGGGAGCTAACTATGGCTACACCTTC. Protein product: CASSLGAGGANYGYTF. The chain combines TRBV7-9 with TRBJ1-2, with 7 bases matching TRBD1. Germline CDR1 SEHNR, CDR2 FQNEAQ (reference sequence). CDR3 length equals 16 residues. V shed 1 base, J shed 0 bases, and the junction held 5 bases outside the gene matches.